The entry below describes one TCR beta chain. Method: immunoSEQ multiplex PCR; TCRdb's copy keeps in-frame clones and lacks some. Here the sample spans under 80,000 clones, around 83% being singletons. The sample belongs to a study of blood T cell repertoires in COVID-19. Study-wide background: T cells, B-cell-depleted T cells, or PBMCs provided the cDNA or gDNA that served as material.

The CDR3 has 17 amino acids. Germline lookup yields CDR1 MDHEN and CDR2 SYDVKM. Trimming cost V 3 bases and J 3 bases; bases outside gene matches: 13. The chain has TRBV28 and TRBJ2-7, with TRBD1 matching 8 bases. The sample was peripheral blood. This receptor was obtained from a man in his sixties or seventies with active COVID-19. The CDR3 reads CASSFEDRALFGYEQYF. In DNA, the CDR3 is TGTGCCAGCAGTTTCGAGGACAGGGCGTTATTCGGCTACGAGCAGTACTTC.